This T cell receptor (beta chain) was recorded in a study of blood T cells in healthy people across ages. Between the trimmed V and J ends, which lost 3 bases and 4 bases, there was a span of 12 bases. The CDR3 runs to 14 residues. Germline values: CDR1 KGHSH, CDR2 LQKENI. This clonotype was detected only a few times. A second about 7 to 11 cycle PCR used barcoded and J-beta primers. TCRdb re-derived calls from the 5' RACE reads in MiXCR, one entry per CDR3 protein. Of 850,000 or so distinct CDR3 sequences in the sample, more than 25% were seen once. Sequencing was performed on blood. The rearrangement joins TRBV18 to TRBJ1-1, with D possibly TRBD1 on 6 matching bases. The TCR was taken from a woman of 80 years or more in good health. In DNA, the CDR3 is TGTGCCAGCTCACCCTCAGGGGTCGGCACTGAAGCTTTCTTT. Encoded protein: CASSPSGVGTEAFF. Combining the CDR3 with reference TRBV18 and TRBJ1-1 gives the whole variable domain NAGVMQNPRHLVRRRGQEARLRCSPMKGHSHVYWYRQLPEEGLKFMVYLQKENIIDESGMPKERFSAEFPKEGPSILRIQQVVRGDSAAYFCASSPSGVGTEAFFGQGTRLTVV.